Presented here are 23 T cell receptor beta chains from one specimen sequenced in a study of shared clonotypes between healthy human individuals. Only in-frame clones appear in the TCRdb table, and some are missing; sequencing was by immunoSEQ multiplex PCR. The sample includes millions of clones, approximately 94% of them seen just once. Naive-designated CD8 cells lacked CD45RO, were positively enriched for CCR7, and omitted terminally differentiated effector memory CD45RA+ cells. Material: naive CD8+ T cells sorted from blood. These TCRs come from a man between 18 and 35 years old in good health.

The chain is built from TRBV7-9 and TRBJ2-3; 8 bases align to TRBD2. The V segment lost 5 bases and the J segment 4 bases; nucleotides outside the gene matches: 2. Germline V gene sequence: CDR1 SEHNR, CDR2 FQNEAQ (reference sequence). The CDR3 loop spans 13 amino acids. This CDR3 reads CASSPREADTQYF. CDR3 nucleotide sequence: TGTGCCAGCAGCCCGCGGGAGGCAGATACGCAGTATTTT. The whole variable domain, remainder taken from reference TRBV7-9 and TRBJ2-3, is DTGVSQNPRHKITKRGQNVTFRCDPISEHNRLYWYRQTLGQGPEFLTYFQNEAQLEKSRLLSDRFSAERPKGSFSTLEIQRTEQGDSAMYLCASSPREADTQYFGPGTRLTVL.

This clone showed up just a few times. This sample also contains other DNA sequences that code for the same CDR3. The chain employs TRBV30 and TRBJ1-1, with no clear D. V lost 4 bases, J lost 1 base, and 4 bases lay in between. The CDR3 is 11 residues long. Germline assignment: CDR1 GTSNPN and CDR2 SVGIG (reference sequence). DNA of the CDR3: TGTGCCTGGAAAAGGAACACTGAAGCTTTCTTT. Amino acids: CAWKRNTEAFF.

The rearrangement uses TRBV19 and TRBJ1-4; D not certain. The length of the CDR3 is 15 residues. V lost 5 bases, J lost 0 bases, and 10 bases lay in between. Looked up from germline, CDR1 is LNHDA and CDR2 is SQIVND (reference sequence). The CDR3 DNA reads TGTGCCAGTAGTCTTATCACCGCAACTAATGAAAAACTGTTTTTT. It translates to CASSLITATNEKLFF.

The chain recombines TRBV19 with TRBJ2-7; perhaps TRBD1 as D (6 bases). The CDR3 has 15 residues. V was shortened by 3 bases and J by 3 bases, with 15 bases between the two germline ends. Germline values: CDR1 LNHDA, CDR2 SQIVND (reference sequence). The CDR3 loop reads CASSIMGTSYYEQYF. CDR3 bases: TGTGCCAGTAGTATTATGGGGACAAGCTACTACGAGCAGTACTTC.

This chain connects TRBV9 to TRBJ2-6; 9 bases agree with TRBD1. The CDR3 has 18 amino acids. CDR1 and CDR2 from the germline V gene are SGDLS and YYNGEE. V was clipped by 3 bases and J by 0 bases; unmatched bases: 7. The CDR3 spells CASSEGTGIGSGANVLTF. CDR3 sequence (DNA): TGTGCCAGCAGCGAAGGGACAGGGATAGGCTCTGGGGCCAACGTCCTGACTTTC.

CDR3 loop: CASSDLGINTGELFF. DNA for the CDR3: TGTGCCAGCAGTGACCTTGGAATCAACACCGGGGAGCTGTTTTTT. The chain has TRBV6-1 and TRBJ2-2; D unclear. Germline V CDR1 and CDR2: MNHNS, SASEGT. V lost 3 bases and J lost 2, with 10 bases in between. The CDR3 totals 15 residues.

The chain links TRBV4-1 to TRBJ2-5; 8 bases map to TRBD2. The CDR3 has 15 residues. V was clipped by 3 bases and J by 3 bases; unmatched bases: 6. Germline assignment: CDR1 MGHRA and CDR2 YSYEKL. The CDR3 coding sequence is TGCGCCAGCAGCCAGGAAGTACTAGCGGAAGAGACCCAGTACTTC. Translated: CASSQEVLAEETQYF.

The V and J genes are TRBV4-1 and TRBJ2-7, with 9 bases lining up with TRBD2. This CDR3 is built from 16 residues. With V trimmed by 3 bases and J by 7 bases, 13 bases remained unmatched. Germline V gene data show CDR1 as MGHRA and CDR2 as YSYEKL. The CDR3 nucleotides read TGCGCCAGCAGCCAGAGGATGGCTAGCGGGACGGGGGAGCAGTACTTC. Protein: CASSQRMASGTGEQYF.

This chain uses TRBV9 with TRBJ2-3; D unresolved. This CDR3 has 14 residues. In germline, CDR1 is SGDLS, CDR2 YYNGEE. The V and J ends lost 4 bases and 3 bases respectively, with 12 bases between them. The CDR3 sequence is CASSPPFSTDTQYF. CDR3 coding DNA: TGTGCCAGCAGCCCACCCTTTTCGACAGATACGCAGTATTTT.

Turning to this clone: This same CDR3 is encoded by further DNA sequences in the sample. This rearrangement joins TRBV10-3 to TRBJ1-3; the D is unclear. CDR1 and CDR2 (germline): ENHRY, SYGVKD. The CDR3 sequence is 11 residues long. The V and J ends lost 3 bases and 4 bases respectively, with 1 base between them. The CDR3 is CAISEGNTIYF. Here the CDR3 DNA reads TGTGCCATCAGTGAAGGAAACACCATATATTTT.

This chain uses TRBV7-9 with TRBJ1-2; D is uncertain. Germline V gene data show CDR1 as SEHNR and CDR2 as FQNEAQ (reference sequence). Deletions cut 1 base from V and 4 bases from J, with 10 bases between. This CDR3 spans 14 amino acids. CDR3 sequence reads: CASSLGGNFYGYTF. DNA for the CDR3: TGTGCCAGCAGCTTAGGGGGAAACTTCTATGGCTACACCTTC.

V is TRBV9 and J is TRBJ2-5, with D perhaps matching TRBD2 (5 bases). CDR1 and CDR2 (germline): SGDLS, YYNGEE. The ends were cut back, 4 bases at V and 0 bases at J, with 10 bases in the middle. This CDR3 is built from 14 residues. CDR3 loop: CASSFREYQETQYF. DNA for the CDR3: TGTGCCAGCAGCTTTAGGGAGTACCAAGAGACCCAGTACTTC.

CDR3: CASSQGQAYEQYF. Written as DNA, the CDR3 is TGTGCCAGCAGTCAAGGACAAGCCTACGAGCAGTACTTC. The chain has TRBV5-4 and TRBJ2-7; D may be TRBD1 (5 bases). The length of the CDR3 is 13 residues. Germline V gene lookup returns CDR1 SGHNT and CDR2 YYREEE (reference sequence). V was trimmed by 5 bases and J by 2 bases, leaving 11 bases between them.

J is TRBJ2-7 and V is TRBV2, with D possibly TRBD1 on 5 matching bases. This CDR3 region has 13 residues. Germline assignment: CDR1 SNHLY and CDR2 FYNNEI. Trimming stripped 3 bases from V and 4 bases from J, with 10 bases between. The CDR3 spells CASSDRAEYEQYF. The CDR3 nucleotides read TGTGCCAGCAGTGACAGGGCGGAATACGAGCAGTACTTC. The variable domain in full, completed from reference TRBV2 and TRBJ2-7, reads EPEVTQTPSHQVTQMGQEVILRCVPISNHLYFYWYRQILGQKVEFLVSFYNNEISEKSEIFDDQFSVERPDGSNFTLKIRSTKLEDSAMYFCASSDRAEYEQYFGPGTRLTVT.

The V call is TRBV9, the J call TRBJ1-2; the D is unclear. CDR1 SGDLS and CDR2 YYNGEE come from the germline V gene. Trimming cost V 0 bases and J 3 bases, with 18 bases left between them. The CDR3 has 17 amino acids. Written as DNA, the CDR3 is TGTGCCAGCAGCGTAGCCCCAATGGACGGCCGACACTATGGCTACACCTTC. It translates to CASSVAPMDGRHYGYTF.

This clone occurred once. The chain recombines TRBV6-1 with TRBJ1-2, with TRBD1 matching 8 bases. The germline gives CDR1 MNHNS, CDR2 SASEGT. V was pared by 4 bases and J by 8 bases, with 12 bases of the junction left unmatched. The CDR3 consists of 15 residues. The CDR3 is CASSGWDDRGEGYTF. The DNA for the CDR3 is TGTGCCAGCAGTGGGTGGGACGACAGGGGAGAAGGCTACACCTTC.

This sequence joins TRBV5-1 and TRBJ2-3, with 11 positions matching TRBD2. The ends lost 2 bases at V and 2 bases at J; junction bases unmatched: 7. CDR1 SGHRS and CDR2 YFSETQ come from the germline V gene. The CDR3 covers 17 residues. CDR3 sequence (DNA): TGCGCCAGCAGCTTCCGGGCTAGCGGGGGGATCACAGATACGCAGTATTTT. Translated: CASSFRASGGITDTQYF.

The CDR3 sequence: CAWSTSGGGWTETQYF. CDR3 nucleotides: TGTGCCTGGAGTACTAGCGGGGGGGGATGGACTGAGACCCAGTACTTC. J is TRBJ2-5 and V is TRBV30; 13 positions match TRBD2. CDR1 and CDR2 from the germline V gene are GTSNPN and SVGIG (reference sequence). The trim removed 2 bases at V and 5 bases at J, leaving 8 bases unmatched. This CDR3 has 16 amino acids.

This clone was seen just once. The CDR3 reads CASSGGFREQFF. CDR3 DNA: TGTGCCAGCAGCGGCGGGTTTCGGGAGCAGTTCTTC. The V call is TRBV6-5, the J call TRBJ2-1; D may be TRBD2 (5 bases). V was pared by 6 bases and J by 10 bases, with 13 bases between. This CDR3 region has 12 residues. Germline assignment: CDR1 MNHEY and CDR2 SVGAGI.

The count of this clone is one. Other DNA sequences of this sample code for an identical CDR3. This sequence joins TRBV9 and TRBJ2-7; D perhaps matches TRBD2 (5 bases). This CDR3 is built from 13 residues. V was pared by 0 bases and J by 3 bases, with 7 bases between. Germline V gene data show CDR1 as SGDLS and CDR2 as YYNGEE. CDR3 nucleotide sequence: TGTGCCAGCAGCGTAGTCAGCGGCTACGAGCAGTACTTC. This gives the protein CASSVVSGYEQYF.

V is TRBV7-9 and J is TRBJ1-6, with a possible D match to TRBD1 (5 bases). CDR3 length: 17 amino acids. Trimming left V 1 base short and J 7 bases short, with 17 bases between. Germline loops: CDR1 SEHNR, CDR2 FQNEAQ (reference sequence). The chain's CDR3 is CASSLVEGPYHNSPLHF. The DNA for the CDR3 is TGTGCCAGCAGCTTAGTGGAGGGACCGTACCACAATTCACCCCTCCACTTT.

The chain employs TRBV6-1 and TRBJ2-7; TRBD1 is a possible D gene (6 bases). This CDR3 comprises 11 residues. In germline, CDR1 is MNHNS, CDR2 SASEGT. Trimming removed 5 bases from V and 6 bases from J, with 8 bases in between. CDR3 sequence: CASSTGFEQYF. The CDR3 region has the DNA TGTGCCAGCAGTACAGGGTTCGAGCAGTACTTC.

The CDR3 sequence: CASSLPWTSEETQYF. In DNA form, the CDR3 reads TGTGCCAGCAGCTTACCATGGACTAGCGAGGAGACCCAGTACTTC. The chain is built from TRBV11-2 and TRBJ2-5, with TRBD2 matching over 9 bases. Germline assignment: CDR1 SGHAT and CDR2 FQNNGV. The CDR3 is made up of 15 amino acids. J lost 5 bases, V lost 2 bases, and 6 bases had no gene match.